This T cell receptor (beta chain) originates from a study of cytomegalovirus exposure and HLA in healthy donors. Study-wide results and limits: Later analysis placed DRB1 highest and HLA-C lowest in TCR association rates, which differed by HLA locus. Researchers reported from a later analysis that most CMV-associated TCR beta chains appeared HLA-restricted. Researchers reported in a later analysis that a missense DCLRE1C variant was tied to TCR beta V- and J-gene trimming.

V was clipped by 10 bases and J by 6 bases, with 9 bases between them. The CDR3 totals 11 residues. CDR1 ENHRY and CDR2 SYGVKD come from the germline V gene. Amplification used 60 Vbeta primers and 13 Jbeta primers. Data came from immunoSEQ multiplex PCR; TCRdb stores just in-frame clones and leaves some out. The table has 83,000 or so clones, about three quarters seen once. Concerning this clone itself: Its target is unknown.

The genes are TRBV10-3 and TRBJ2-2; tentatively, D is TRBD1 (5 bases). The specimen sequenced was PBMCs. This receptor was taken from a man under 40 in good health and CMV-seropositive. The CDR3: CATLGAGELFF. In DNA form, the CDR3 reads TGTGCCACCCTAGGGGCCGGGGAGCTGTTTTTT.